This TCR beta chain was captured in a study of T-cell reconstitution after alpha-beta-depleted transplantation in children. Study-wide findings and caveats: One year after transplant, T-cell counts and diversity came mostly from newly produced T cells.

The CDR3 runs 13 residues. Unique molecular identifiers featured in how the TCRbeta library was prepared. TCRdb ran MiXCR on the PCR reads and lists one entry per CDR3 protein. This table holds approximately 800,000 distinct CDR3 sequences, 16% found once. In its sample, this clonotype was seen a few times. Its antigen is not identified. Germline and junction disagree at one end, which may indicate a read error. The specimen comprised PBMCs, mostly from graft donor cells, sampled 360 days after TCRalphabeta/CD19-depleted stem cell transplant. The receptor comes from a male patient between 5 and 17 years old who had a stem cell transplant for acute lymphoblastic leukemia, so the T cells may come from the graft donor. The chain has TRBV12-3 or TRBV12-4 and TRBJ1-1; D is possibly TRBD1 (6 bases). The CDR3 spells CASSSGTTATEIF. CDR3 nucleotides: TGTGCCAGCAGTTCCGGGACAACTGCAACAGAGATCTTT.